This T cell receptor (beta chain) was obtained from a study of a mutant IDH1 vaccine in newly diagnosed glioma (dated by TCRdb to about 2021). Study-level background: Patients were given eight vaccinations, in weeks 1, 3, 5, 7, 11, 15, 19 and 23, which matched visits V03 through V10. Vaccination began 4-6 weeks after radiotherapy alone, or alongside temozolomide cycles in the chemotherapy-containing groups. Of the 25 to 40 patients who were treated, approximately 60% were male and roughly 38% were female, and the mean age was around 40 years. Before enrollment, most patients had been given radiochemotherapy with temozolomide as standard therapy, while the rest had received either radiotherapy alone or temozolomide alone. For exploratory analyses, longitudinal TCRB deep sequencing was carried out in 25 treated patients wherever samples were available. Six visits were used for peripheral blood collection: V03 (baseline), V05, V07, V10, V12 and V13. Points the paper makes about the study in general: Immune responses induced by the vaccine were seen in around 94% of patients across multiple MHC alleles. Selection of PBMC samples for TCRB deep sequencing was based on availability. Pseudoprogression appeared unrelated to alterations in the top peripheral T cell clonotypes detected by TCRB sequencing. The authors stated that sample limitations prevented analyses of patient blood samples from being reproduced.

Sample time point, as interpreted from the label and publication: week 23, last vaccination. A 20-mer mutant IDH1 peptide at 300 micrograms in Montanide made up each vaccine dose, which was injected subcutaneously together with topical imiquimod. Newly diagnosed WHO grade 3 or 4 IDH1-mutant astrocytomas showing loss of nuclear ATRX were present in the donors. The samples were drawn from NOA16, a multicentre, single-arm, open-label phase I trial in Germany that tested a mutant IDH1 peptide vaccine in humans for the first time. Genomic DNA for TCRB sequencing was extracted from EDTA blood using the DNeasy Blood and Tissue Kit. The method behind the library was the immunoSEQ multiplex PCR assay. Following the manufacturer's protocol, the hsTCRB Kit was used to amplify rearranged TCR beta chain sequences. An Illumina MiSeq was used to sequence the TCRB libraries. The paper's processing steps were these. Demultiplexing, trimming and gene mapping were performed with the kit vendor's proprietary platform. As stored in TCRdb, this immuneACCESS dataset retains in-frame rearrangements with V and J assigned. A fraction of the clones does not appear; measured against another copy, unresolved V genes explain less than half of the discrepancy, and the remainder lacks a known reason. D and trimming come from the DNA, and the V and J calls and clone size come from that table. This sample gives around 76,000 clones in total; 75% to 90% of them show up just once. The ten top clones hold over 0.6% of the sample.

Concerning this clone itself: No antigen is known for it. The sample holds no much larger clone one base away, and base qualities are not on file.

Counted from cysteine to phenylalanine, this CDR3 has 15 amino acids. CDR3 DNA only is kept here, 45 bases in frame from base 1. The germline V gene provides CDR1 MGHRA and CDR2 YSYEKL. Ends trimmed: V by 1 base, J by 3 bases; bases unmatched to a gene: 4. This specimen was PBMCs, taken from a glioma patient whose treatment included an IDH1 peptide vaccine. The chain is assembled from TRBV4-1 and TRBJ2-7, with 9 bases in between that match TRBD1. The source is a woman aged 45 to 65 with glioma. The CDR3 region: CASSQGRDRVYEQYF. The nucleotide sequence is TGCGCCAGCAGCCAAGGCCGGGACAGGGTCTACGAGCAGTACTTC.